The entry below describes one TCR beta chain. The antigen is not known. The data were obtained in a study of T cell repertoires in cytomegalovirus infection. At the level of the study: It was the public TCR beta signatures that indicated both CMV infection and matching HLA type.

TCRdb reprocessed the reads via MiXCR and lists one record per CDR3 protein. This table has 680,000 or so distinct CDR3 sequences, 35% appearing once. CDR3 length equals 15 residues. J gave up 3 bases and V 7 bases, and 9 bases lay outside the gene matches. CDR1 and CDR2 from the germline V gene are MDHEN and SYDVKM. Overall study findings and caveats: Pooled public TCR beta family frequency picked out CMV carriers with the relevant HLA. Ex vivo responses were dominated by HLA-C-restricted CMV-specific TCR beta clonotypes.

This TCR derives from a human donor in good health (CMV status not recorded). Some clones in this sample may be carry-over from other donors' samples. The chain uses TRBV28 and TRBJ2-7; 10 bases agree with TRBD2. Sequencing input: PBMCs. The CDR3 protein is CASTESAGGNYEQYF. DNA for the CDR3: TGTGCCAGCACCGAATCAGCGGGGGGGAACTACGAGCAGTACTTC.